The next 2 T cell receptor beta chains were all read from a single sample in a study of blood T cells in healthy people across ages. A sample-barcoded 5' primer and a J-beta primer mix were used in a second PCR of about 7 to 12 cycles. Using its own MiXCR run on the 5' RACE reads, TCRdb lists one record per CDR3 protein. The sample contains over 950,000 distinct CDR3 sequences, about 53% of which appear only once. Sequences were obtained from blood. The source of these receptors is a woman aged 60-70 years in good health.

The V and J genes are TRBV3-1 and TRBJ2-3; D possibly matches TRBD1 or TRBD2 (5 bases each). CDR1 and CDR2 from the germline V gene are LGHDT and YNNKEL (reference sequence). Trimming left V 2 bases short and J 2 bases short, with 11 bases between. The CDR3 covers 15 residues. CDR3: CASSQNGAFTDTQYF. The CDR3 DNA is TGTGCCAGCAGCCAAAACGGGGCATTCACAGATACGCAGTATTTT.

This clonotype was found once. This sequence joins TRBV6-1 and TRBJ1-4; TRBD1 might be the D (6 bases). The V end lost 2 bases, the J end lost 2 bases, and 9 bases lay between the germline ends. Germline CDR1 is MNHNS and CDR2 is SASEGT. The CDR3 extends over 15 amino acids. The CDR3 DNA follows: TGTGCCAGCAGTGAAAACAGGGCCACTAATGAAAAACTGTTTTTT. It translates to CASSENRATNEKLFF.